This TCR beta chain appears in the sequencing data of a study of neurological immune-mediated disorders. Broader study findings: None of the CDR3 amino acid sequences found in expanded clones was shared across subjects. This suggests that the TCR-beta repertoires were private in all groups. Clinical features showed no association with the multiple sclerosis repertoire cluster, and MRI features showed none either.

This clonotype showed up many times. Its specificity is unknown. Unsorted libraries were generated from 2 million PBMCs held at -80 degrees C. cDNA was made by 5'RACE with 10-nucleotide random UMIs. TCRdb re-called the 5' RACE reads with MiXCR, one entry per CDR3 protein. This sample has under 70,000 distinct CDR3 sequences; roughly 3% occur once, and the top ten carry around 5.2%. The CDR3 runs to 15 residues. V lost 0 bases, J lost 0 bases, and 10 bases lay in between. Germline CDR1 is SGDLS and CDR2 is YYNGEE. This TCR was sampled from a woman in her fifties or sixties with multiple sclerosis. Source material: PBMCs. The genes are TRBV9 and TRBJ2-7; D is tentatively TRBD1 or TRBD2 (5 bases each). CDR3 DNA sequence: TGTGCCAGCAGCGTAGGGGCAGGGAGCTCCTACGAGCAGTACTTC. Its translation is CASSVGAGSSYEQYF.